Listed below are T cell receptor beta chains from one sample, sequenced in a study of CD8+ T cells in alopecia areata. The assay was immunoSEQ multiplex PCR, and TCRdb's table has in-frame clones only and misses some. The data contain 200,000 to 250,000 clones, 35% to 45% of them singletons. The sample here was CD4+ T cells sorted from blood, taken at week 34, from a patient treated with tofacitinib. These receptors were collected from a human donor with alopecia areata. CDR3s include the opening cysteine and the closing phenylalanine or tryptophan. D genes are given only for firm matches. Clone size appears in some rows only: once, few, many, or a class for an expanded clone.

d_gene	abundance	v_gene	j_gene	CDR3nt	CDR3aa
NA	few	TRBV29-1	TRBJ1-2	TGCAGCTCTCGGACGGGGTCTATGCGCTACACCTTC	CSSRTGSMRYTF
NA	NA	TRBV30	TRBJ2-3	TGTGCCTGGAGTGATAGCACAGATACGCAGTATTTT	CAWSDSTDTQYF
TRBD2	NA	TRBV6-5	TRBJ2-7	TGTGCCAGCAGTAAACTAGCGGGAGGTAGCTACGAGCAGTACTTC	CASSKLAGGSYEQYF
NA	NA	TRBV19	TRBJ1-5	TGTGCCAGTAGTATAGGGGGCAGAGCAGGCGATCAGCCCCAGCATTTT	CASSIGGRAGDQPQHF
NA	few	TRBV19	TRBJ1-2	TGTGCCAGTAGTACGGGGGACACTTCCTATGGCTACACCTTC	CASSTGDTSYGYTF
NA	NA	TRBV30	TRBJ1-2	TGTGCCTGGAGTGTACAAGGGGAGGGCTATGGCTACACCTTC	CAWSVQGEGYGYTF
TRBD2	NA	TRBV2	TRBJ2-5	TGTGCCAGCACCGAGGGCGGGAGTAAAGAGACCCAGTACTTC	CASTEGGSKETQYF
NA	NA	TRBV7-9	TRBJ2-3	TGTGCCAGCAGCTTACGCACTAGCACAGATACGCAGTATTTT	CASSLRTSTDTQYF
TRBD1	few	TRBV19	TRBJ1-2	TGTGCCAGTATGGGGGACAGGACGAACTATGGCTACACCTTC	CASMGDRTNYGYTF
TRBD1	NA	TRBV5-1	TRBJ2-3	TGCGCCAGCAGTCGGACAGGGGGCCATCCAGATACGCAGTATTTT	CASSRTGGHPDTQYF
NA	NA	TRBV5-1	TRBJ1-5	TGCGCCAGCAGCGCAGACGGTCATAGCAATCAGCCCCAGCATTTT	CASSADGHSNQPQHF
TRBD1	few	TRBV6-1	TRBJ2-7	TGTGCCAGTTGGTTACAGGGGAGACCCTACGAGCAGTACTTC	CASWLQGRPYEQYF
NA	once	TRBV30	TRBJ1-3	TGTGCCTGGGAAAGGACAAGGAGAAACACCATATATTTT	CAWERTRRNTIYF
TRBD1	NA	TRBV9	TRBJ2-3	TGTGCCAGCAGCACATGGACAGGGGACACAGATACGCAGTATTTT	CASSTWTGDTDTQYF
NA	few	TRBV30	TRBJ1-5	TGTGCCTGGAGTGGAGGGGACAATCAGCCCCAGCATTTT	CAWSGGDNQPQHF
NA	once	TRBV25-1	TRBJ1-1	TGTGCCAGCACCGTGAACACTGAAGCTTTCTTT	CASTVNTEAFF
NA	NA	TRBV6-5	TRBJ2-7	TGTGCCAGCGGGAGGACAGGCCGTGCCTACGAGCAGTACTTC	CASGRTGRAYEQYF
NA	few	TRBV27	TRBJ2-7	TGTGCCAGCGCCTCTTTCGGGGGCTCCTACGAGCAGTACTTC	CASASFGGSYEQYF
NA	few	TRBV29-1	TRBJ2-6	TGCAGCGTAGACGGCGACTCTGGGGCCAACGTCCTGACTTTC	CSVDGDSGANVLTF
NA	NA	TRBV6-5	TRBJ2-7	TGTGCCAGCAGTTACGACAGCTCTACTCTACCCTACGAGCAGTACTTC	CASSYDSSTLPYEQYF
NA	NA	TRBV28	TRBJ2-7	TGTGCCAGCAGCCCCAGAGGGTCCCTACCCTACTACGAGCAGTACTTC	CASSPRGSLPYYEQYF
TRBD1	NA	TRBV2	TRBJ2-7	TGTGCCAGCAGGGGACAGAGTTACGAGCAGTACTTC	CASRGQSYEQYF
TRBD2	few	TRBV29-1	TRBJ2-1	TGCAGCGCTCGAAAGCGGGAAGGGGAGAATGAGCAGTTCTTC	CSARKREGENEQFF
NA	NA	TRBV27	TRBJ2-5	TGTGCCAGCAGTCCCCGACCGACTAGTTTTCCAGAGACCCAGTACTTC	CASSPRPTSFPETQYF
NA	NA	TRBV4-1	TRBJ1-1	TGCGCCAGCAGCCAAGTCCGATTTAGGGAGAGGAACACTGAAGCTTTCTTT	CASSQVRFRERNTEAFF